This TCR beta chain appears in the sequencing data of a study of blood T cell repertoires in COVID-19. Per the original methods: Amplification of reference gene primers was used by the study to estimate nucleated cell counts. Repertoires were generated with immunoSEQ multiplex PCR, while TCRdb's copy carries only in-frame clones and drops some. For V, J and clone size, that table is used; D and trimming come from the DNA. The sample lists 200,000 to 300,000 clones; about 80% were seen once. After removal of 4 bases from V and 0 bases from J, the junction contained 12 bases not matched to a gene. The CDR3 totals 19 residues. CDR1 is SGHRS and CDR2 is YFSETQ in the germline V gene.

The gene calls are TRBV5-1 and TRBJ2-4; 11 bases are a match to TRBD2. This TCR came from a man aged 30 to 45 who had recovered from COVID-19. Sequenced material: peripheral blood. The CDR3 nucleotides are TGCGCCAGCAGCCCGATACTAGCGGGGGCCACCATAGCCAAAAACATTCAGTACTTC. Translated: CASSPILAGATIAKNIQYF.